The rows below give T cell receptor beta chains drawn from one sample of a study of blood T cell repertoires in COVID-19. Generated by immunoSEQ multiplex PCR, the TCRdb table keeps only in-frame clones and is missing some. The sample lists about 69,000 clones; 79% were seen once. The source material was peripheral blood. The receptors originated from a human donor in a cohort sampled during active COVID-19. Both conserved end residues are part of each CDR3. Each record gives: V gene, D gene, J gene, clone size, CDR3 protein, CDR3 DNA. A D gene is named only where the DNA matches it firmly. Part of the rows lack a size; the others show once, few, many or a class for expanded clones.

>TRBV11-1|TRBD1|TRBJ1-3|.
CASSGQGTAGNTIYF
TGTGCCAGCAGCGGACAGGGGACGGCTGGAAACACCATATATTTT
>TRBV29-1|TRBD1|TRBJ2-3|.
CSVDFGQGAADTQYF
TGCAGCGTTGATTTTGGGCAGGGGGCCGCAGATACGCAGTATTTT
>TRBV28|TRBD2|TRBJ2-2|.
CASTYDLAGAGNTGELFF
TGTGCCAGCACCTATGATCTAGCGGGGGCCGGGAACACCGGGGAGCTGTTTTTT
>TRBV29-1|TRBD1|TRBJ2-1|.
CSVLYPTGDNEQFF
TGCAGCGTTCTCTATCCAACAGGGGACAATGAGCAGTTCTTC
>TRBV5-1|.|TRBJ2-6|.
CASSLSAGSSGANVLTF
TGCGCCAGCAGCTTGTCCGCGGGGAGCTCTGGGGCCAACGTCCTGACTTTC
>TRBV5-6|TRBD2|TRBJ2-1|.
CASSLGPTGGPWNEQFF
TGTGCCAGCAGCTTGGGGCCCACGGGGGGGCCGTGGAATGAGCAGTTCTTC
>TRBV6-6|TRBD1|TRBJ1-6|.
CASSTRQGNSPLHF
TGTGCCAGCAGTACGAGACAGGGAAATTCACCCCTCCACTTT
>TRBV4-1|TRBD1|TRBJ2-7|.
CASSQGPGTGPHEQYF
TGCGCCAGCAGCCAAGGACCCGGGACAGGGCCCCACGAGCAGTACTTC
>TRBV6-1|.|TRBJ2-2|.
CASRPDLTTGELFF
TGTGCCAGCAGACCCGACTTAACCACCGGGGAGCTGTTTTTT
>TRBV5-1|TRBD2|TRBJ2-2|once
CASSSGGVNTGELFF
TGCGCCAGCAGCAGCGGGGGGGTAAACACCGGGGAGCTGTTTTTT
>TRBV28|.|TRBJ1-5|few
CASSLWSRQGINQPQHF
TGTGCCAGCAGTTTATGGTCGCGGCAGGGCATTAATCAGCCCCAGCATTTT
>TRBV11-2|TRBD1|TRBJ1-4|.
CASSPTGYDEKLFF
TGTGCCAGCAGCCCGACAGGGTACGATGAAAAACTGTTTTTT
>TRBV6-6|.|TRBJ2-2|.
CASSYQPPAGELFF
TGTGCCAGCAGTTATCAACCCCCGGCCGGGGAGCTGTTTTTT
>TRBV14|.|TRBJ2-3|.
CASSPQTGTDTQYF
TGTGCCAGCAGCCCTCAGACTGGAACAGATACGCAGTATTTT
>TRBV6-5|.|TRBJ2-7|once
CASKVRRGVYEQYF
TGTGCCAGCAAAGTACGACGGGGAGTCTACGAGCAGTACTTC
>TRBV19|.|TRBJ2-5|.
CASSSQGPYGETQYF
TGTGCCAGTAGTTCCCAGGGTCCGTACGGAGAGACCCAGTACTTC
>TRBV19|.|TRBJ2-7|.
CASRFGTSGNYEQYF
TGTGCCAGTAGATTCGGGACATCGGGGAACTACGAGCAGTACTTC
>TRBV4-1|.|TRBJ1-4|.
CASSQEGGPPDEKLFF
TGCGCCAGCAGCCAAGAAGGGGGACCTCCGGATGAAAAACTGTTTTTT
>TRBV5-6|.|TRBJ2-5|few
CASSFEGEIGETQYF
TGTGCCAGCAGCTTTGAGGGGGAGATAGGGGAGACCCAGTACTTC
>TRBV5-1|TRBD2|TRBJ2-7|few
CASRASRGAYEQYF
TGCGCCAGCAGGGCCAGCCGGGGGGCCTACGAGCAGTACTTC
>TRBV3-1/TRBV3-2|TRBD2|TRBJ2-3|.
CASSPGGRLTDTQYF
TGTGCCAGCAGCCCGGGCGGGAGGCTCACAGATACGCAGTATTTT
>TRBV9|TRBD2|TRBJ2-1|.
CASSAQSGTSGSSGFVHEQFF
TGTGCCAGCAGCGCCCAATCTGGGACTAGCGGGAGTAGTGGCTTCGTACATGAGCAGTTCTTC
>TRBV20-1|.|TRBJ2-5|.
CSASVTAQETQYF
TGCAGTGCTAGTGTAACAGCCCAAGAGACCCAGTACTTC
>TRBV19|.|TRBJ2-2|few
CASSIFQQGVGTGELFF
TGTGCCAGTAGTATCTTCCAACAGGGTGTCGGCACCGGGGAGCTGTTTTTT
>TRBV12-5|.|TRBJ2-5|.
CASGWGSETQYF
TGTGCTAGTGGTTGGGGCTCTGAGACCCAGTACTTC
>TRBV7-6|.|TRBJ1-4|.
CASSLAITRDHTNEKLFF
TGTGCCAGCAGCTTAGCCATAACCAGGGATCACACTAATGAAAAACTGTTTTTT
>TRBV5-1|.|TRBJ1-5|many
CASSDGGSNQPQHF
TGCGCCAGCAGTGATGGCGGTAGCAATCAGCCCCAGCATTTT
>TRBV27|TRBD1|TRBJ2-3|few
CASSPRQGADTQYF
TGTGCCAGCAGTCCTCGACAGGGGGCAGATACGCAGTATTTT
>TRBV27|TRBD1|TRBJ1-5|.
CASSRTGVEQPQHF
TGTGCCAGCAGTCGGACAGGGGTGGAGCAGCCCCAGCATTTT
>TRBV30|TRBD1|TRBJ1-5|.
CAWRTGGVNQPQHF
TGTGCCTGGAGGACAGGGGGCGTCAATCAGCCCCAGCATTTT
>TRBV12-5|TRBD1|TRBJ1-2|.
CASGLDRGLNGYTF
TGTGCTAGTGGACTTGACAGGGGGCTTAATGGCTACACCTTC
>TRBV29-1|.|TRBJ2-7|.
CSVESGGVQYF
TGCAGCGTTGAGTCGGGGGGCGTACAGTACTTC
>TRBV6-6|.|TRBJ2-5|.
CASRLAVRKETQYF
TGTGCCAGCAGGTTAGCGGTACGAAAAGAGACCCAGTACTTC
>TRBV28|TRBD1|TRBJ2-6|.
CASRKGQGTPGANVLTF
TGTGCCAGCAGGAAAGGACAGGGGACACCTGGGGCCAACGTCCTGACTTTC
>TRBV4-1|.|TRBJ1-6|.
CASSQGWALANSPLHF
TGCGCCAGCAGCCAAGGGTGGGCACTCGCTAATTCACCCCTCCACTTT
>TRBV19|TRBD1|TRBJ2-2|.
CASIGDRAGELFF
TGTGCCAGTATAGGGGACAGGGCCGGGGAGCTGTTTTTT
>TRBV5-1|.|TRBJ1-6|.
CASSFSGGLLHF
TGCGCCAGCTCTTTCTCCGGAGGACTCCTCCACTTT
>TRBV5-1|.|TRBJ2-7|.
CASSLARTYEQYF
TGCGCCAGCAGCTTGGCCAGGACCTACGAGCAGTACTTC
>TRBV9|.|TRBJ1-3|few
CASSSGTLGGNTIYF
TGTGCCAGCAGCTCTGGGACACTGGGAGGAAACACCATATATTTT
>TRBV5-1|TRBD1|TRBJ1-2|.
CASKRTTGGLDGYTF
TGCGCCAGCAAACGTACCACAGGGGGCTTGGATGGCTACACCTTC
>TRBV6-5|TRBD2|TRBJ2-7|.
CASKERGPASYEQYF
TGTGCCAGCAAGGAGCGGGGGCCAGCTTCCTACGAGCAGTACTTC
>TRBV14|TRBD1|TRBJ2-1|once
CASSPGTGQFYNEQFF
TGTGCCAGCAGCCCAGGGACAGGGCAATTTTACAATGAGCAGTTCTTC
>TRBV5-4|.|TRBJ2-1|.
CASSLVGRNEQFF
TGTGCCAGCAGCTTGGTAGGCAGGAATGAGCAGTTCTTC
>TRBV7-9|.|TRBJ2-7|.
CASSSRGAVLEGYF
TGTGCCAGCAGCTCCCGGGGGGCGGTCTTGGAGGGATACTTC
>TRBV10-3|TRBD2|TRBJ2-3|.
CAISSTSGAGDTQYF
TGTGCCATCAGTTCGACTAGCGGGGCAGGAGATACGCAGTATTTT
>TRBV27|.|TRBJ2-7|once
CASRRQGPYEQYF
TGTGCCAGCAGGCGTCAGGGCCCCTACGAGCAGTACTTC
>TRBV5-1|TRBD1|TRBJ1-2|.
CASSPGQPMDYGYTF
TGCGCCAGCAGCCCGGGACAGCCAATGGACTATGGCTACACCTTC
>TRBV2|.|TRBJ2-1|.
CASSEQLLLSNEQFF
TGTGCCAGCAGTGAACAATTATTACTCTCCAATGAGCAGTTCTTC
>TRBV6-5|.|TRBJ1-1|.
CASLTQQGTTEAFF
TGTGCCAGCCTTACACAACAGGGCACGACCGAAGCTTTCTTT
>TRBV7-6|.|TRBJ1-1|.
CASSLEEGVTEAFF
TGTGCCAGCAGCTTAGAGGAGGGAGTGACTGAAGCTTTCTTT
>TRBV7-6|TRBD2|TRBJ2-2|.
CASSVKGPGLVRGGELFF
TGTGCCAGCAGCGTGAAGGGACCGGGACTAGTGAGGGGCGGGGAGCTGTTTTTT